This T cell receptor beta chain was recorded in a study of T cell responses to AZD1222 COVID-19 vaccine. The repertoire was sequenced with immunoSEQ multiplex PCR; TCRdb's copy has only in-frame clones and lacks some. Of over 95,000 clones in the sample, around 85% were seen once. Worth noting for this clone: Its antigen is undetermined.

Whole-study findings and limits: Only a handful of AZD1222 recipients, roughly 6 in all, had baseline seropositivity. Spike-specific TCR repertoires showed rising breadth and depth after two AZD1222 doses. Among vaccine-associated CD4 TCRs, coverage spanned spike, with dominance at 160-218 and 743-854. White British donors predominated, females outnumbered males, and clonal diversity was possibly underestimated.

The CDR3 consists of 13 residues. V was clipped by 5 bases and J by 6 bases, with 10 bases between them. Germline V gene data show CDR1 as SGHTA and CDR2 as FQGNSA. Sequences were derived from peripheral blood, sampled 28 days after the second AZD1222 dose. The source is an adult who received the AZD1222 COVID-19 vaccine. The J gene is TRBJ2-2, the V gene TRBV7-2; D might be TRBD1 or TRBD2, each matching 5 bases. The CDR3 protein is CASSIGTAGELFF. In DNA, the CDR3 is TGTGCCAGCAGCATCGGGACCGCCGGGGAGCTGTTTTTT. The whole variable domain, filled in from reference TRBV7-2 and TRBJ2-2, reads GAGVSQSPSNKVTEKGKDVELRCDPISGHTALYWYRQSLGQGLEFLIYFQGNSAPDKSGLPSDRFSAERTGGSVSTLTIQRTQQEDSAVYLCASSIGTAGELFFGEGSRLTVL.